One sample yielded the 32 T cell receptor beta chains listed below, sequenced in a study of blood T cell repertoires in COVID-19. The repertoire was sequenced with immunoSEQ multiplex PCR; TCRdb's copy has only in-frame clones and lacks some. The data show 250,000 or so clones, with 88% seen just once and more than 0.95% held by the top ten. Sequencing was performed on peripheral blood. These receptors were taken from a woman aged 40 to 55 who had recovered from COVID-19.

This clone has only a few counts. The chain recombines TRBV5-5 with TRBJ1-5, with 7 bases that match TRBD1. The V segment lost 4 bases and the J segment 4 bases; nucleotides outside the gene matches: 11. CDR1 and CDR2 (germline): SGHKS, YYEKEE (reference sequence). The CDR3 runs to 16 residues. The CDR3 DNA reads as TGTGCCAGCAGCCTACAGGGGACGGTGGGGAATCAGCCCCAGCATTTT. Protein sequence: CASSLQGTVGNQPQHF.

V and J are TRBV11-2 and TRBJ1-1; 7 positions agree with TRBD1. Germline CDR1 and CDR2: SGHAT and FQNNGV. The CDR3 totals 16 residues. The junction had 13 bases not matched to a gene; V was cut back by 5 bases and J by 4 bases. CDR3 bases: TGTGCCAGCAGCCCCGGGGACAGCAACGGGGGCACTGAAGCTTTCTTT. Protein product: CASSPGDSNGGTEAFF.

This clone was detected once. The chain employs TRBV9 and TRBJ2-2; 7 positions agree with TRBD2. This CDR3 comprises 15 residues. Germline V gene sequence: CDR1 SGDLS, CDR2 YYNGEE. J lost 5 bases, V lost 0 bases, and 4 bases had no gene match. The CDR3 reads CASSVAGGYTGELFF. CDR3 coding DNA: TGTGCCAGCAGCGTAGCGGGGGGTTATACCGGGGAGCTGTTTTTT.

CDR3 sequence reads: CASSPRGAPGYTF. The DNA for the CDR3 is TGTGCCAGCAGCCCCCGGGGGGCGCCTGGCTACACCTTC. The chain employs TRBV7-2 and TRBJ1-2; TRBD1 might be the D (6 bases). Germline V lookup: CDR1 SGHTA, CDR2 FQGNSA. The CDR3 runs to 13 residues. The germline V and J ends were trimmed by 5 bases and 7 bases, with 14 bases remaining between them. Full variable domain (remainder filled in from reference TRBV7-2 and TRBJ1-2): GAGVSQSPSNKVTEKGKDVELRCDPISGHTALYWYRQSLGQGLEFLIYFQGNSAPDKSGLPSDRFSAERTGGSVSTLTIQRTQQEDSAVYLCASSPRGAPGYTFGSGTRLTVV.

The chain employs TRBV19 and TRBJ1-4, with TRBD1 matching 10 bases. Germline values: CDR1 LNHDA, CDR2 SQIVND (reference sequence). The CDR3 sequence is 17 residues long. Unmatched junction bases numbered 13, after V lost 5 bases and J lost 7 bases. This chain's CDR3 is CASSYRDRGPFGEKLFF. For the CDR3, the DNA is TGTGCCAGTAGTTACCGGGACAGGGGACCTTTTGGTGAAAAACTGTTTTTT.

CDR3 nucleotides: TGTGCCTCCTGGGGGGGATGGGGTCAGCCCCAGCATTTT. Its protein product is CASWGGWGQPQHF. The chain links TRBV30 to TRBJ1-5; D might be TRBD1 (5 bases). V was clipped by 7 bases and J by 6 bases, with 16 bases between them. Per germline, CDR1 GTSNPN and CDR2 SVGIG (reference sequence). The CDR3 extends over 13 amino acids.

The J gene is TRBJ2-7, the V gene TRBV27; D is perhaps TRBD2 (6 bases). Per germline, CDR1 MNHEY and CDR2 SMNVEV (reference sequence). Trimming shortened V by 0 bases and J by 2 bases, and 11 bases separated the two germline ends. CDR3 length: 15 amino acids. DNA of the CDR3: TGTGCCAGCAGTTTATCCGGGGGAGCCCCCTACGAGCAGTACTTC. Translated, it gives CASSLSGGAPYEQYF.

The chain's CDR3 is CASSPPDRLAGGPTGELFF. The CDR3 DNA reads as TGTGCCAGCAGCCCCCCGGACCGACTAGCGGGAGGGCCCACCGGGGAGCTGTTTTTT. J is TRBJ2-2 and V is TRBV13; 14 nucleotides agree with TRBD2. The V segment lost 5 bases and the J segment 4 bases; nucleotides outside the gene matches: 12. The CDR3 spans 19 residues. Germline CDR1 and CDR2: PRHDT and FYEKMQ (reference sequence).

The CDR3 is CASSVTLNTEAFF. In DNA form, the CDR3 reads TGTGCCAGCAGTGTCACCCTAAACACTGAAGCTTTCTTT. This chain uses TRBV2 with TRBJ1-1; D not certain. The CDR3 length is 13 residues. Trimming stripped 4 bases from V and 2 bases from J, with 8 bases between. Germline loops: CDR1 SNHLY, CDR2 FYNNEI.

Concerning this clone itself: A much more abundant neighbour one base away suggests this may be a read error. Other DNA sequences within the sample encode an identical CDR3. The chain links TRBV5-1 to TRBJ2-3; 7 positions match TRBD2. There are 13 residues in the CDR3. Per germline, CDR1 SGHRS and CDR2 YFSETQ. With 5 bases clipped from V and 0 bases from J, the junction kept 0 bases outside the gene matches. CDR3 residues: CASSSGSTDTQYF. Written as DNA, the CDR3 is TGCGCCAGCAGTAGCGGGAGCACAGATACGCAGTATTTT.

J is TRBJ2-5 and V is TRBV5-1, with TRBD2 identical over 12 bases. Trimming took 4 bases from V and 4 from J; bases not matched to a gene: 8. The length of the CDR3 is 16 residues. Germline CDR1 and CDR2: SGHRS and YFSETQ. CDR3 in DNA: TGCGCCAGCAGCCAATCGACTAGCGGGAGCGGAGAGACCCAGTACTTC. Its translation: CASSQSTSGSGETQYF.

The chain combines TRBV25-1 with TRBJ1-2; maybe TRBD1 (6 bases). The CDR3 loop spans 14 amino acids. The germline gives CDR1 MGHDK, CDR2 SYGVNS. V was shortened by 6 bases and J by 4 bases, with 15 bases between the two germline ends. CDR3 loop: CASSRWDTRYGYTF. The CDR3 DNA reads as TGTGCCAGCAGCCGCTGGGACACCCGCTATGGCTACACCTTC.

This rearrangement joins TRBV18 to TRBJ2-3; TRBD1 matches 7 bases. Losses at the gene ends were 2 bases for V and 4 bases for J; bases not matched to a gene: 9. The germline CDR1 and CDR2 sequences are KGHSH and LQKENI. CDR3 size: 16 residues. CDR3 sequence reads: CASSPNDRAVSDTQYF. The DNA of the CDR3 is TGTGCCAGCTCACCAAACGACAGGGCGGTTTCAGATACGCAGTATTTT.

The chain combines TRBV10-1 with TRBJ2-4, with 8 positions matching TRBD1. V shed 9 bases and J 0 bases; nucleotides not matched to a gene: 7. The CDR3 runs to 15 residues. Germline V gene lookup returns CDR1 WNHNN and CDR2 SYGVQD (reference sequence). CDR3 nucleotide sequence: TGCGCCAGACCCGACAGGGGATTAGCCAAAAACATTCAGTACTTC. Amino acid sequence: CARPDRGLAKNIQYF.

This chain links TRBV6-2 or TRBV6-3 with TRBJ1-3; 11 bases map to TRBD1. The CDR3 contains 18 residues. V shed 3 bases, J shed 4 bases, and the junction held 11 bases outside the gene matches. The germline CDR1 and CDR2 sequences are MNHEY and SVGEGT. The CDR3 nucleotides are TGTGCCAGCAGTTATCGCGGACAGGGGGCCGGTCCGGGAAACACCATATATTTT. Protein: CASSYRGQGAGPGNTIYF.

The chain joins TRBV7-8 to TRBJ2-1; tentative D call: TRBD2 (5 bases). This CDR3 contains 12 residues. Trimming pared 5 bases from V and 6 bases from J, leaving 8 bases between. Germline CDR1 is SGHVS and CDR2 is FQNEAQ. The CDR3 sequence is CASSPSPNEQFF. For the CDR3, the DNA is TGTGCCAGCAGCCCTAGCCCCAATGAGCAGTTCTTC.

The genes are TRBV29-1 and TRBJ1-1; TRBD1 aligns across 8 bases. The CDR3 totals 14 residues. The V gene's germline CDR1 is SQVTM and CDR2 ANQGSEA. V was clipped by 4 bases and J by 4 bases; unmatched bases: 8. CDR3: CSVGAPGGGTEAFF. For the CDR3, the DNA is TGCAGCGTTGGAGCCCCAGGGGGCGGCACTGAAGCTTTCTTT.

The CDR3 DNA reads as TGTGCCAGTAGTACGGGGTGGAGGGGAATCCACGAGCAGTACTTC. It specifies CASSTGWRGIHEQYF. The rearrangement joins TRBV19 to TRBJ2-7; maybe TRBD2 (6 bases). CDR1 and CDR2 from the germline V gene are LNHDA and SQIVND (reference sequence). This CDR3 has 15 amino acids. Between the trimmed V and J ends, which lost 4 bases and 5 bases, there was a span of 18 bases. Using reference TRBV19 and TRBJ2-7 for the parts outside the CDR3, the full variable domain is DGGITQSPKYLFRKEGQNVTLSCEQNLNHDAMYWYRQDPGQGLRLIYYSQIVNDFQKGDIAEGYSVSREKKESFPLTVTSAQKNPTAFYLCASSTGWRGIHEQYFGPGTRLTVT.

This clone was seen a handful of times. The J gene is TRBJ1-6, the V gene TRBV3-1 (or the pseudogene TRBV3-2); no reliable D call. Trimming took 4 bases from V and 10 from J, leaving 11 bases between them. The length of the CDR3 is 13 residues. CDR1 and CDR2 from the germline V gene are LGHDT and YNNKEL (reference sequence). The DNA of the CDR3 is TGTGCCAGCAGCCCCCAACGGAGGTCACCCCTCCACTTT. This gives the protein CASSPQRRSPLHF.

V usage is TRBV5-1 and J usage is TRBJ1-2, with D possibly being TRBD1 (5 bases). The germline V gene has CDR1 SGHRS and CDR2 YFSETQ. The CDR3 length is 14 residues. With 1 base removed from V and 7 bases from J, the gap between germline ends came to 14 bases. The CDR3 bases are TGCGCCAGCAGCTTGAATCGACAGCCGCCTGGCTACACCTTC. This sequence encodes CASSLNRQPPGYTF.

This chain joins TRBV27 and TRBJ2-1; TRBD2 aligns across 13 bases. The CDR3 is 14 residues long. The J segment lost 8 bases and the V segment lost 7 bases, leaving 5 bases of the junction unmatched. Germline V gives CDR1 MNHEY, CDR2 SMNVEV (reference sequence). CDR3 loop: CASTLGTSGDEQFF. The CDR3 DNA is TGTGCCAGCACCCTTGGGACTAGCGGGGATGAGCAGTTCTTC.

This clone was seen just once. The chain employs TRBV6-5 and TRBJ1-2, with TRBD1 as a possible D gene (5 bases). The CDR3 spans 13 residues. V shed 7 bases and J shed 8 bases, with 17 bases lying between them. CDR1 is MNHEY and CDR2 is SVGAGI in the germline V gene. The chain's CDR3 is CASIALGGEGYTF. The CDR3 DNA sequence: TGTGCCAGCATAGCCCTGGGGGGGGAGGGCTACACCTTC.

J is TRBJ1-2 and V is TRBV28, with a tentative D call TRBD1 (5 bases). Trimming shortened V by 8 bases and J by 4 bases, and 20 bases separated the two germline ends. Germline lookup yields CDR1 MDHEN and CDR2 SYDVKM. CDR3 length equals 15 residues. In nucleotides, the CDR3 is TGTGCCAGCCAAGCAGGGCCAGGGCTCCCCTATGGCTACACCTTC. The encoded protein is CASQAGPGLPYGYTF.

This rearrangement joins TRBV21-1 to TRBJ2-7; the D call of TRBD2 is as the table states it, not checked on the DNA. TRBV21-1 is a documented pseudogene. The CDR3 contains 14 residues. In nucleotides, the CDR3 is TGTGCCAGCAGCCCCCGGCGCGGTCCCTACGAGCAGTACGTC. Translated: CASSPRRGPYEQYV.

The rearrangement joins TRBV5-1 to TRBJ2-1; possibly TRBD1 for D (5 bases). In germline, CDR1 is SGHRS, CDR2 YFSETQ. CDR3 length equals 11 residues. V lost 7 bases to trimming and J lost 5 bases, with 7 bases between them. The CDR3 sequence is CASQQDNEQFF. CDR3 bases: TGCGCCAGCCAACAGGACAATGAGCAGTTCTTC. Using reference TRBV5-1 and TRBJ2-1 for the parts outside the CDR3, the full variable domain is KAGVTQTPRYLIKTRGQQVTLSCSPISGHRSVSWYQQTPGQGLQFLFEYFSETQRNKGNFPGRFSGRQFSNSRSEMNVSTLELGDSALYLCASQQDNEQFFGPGTRLTVL.

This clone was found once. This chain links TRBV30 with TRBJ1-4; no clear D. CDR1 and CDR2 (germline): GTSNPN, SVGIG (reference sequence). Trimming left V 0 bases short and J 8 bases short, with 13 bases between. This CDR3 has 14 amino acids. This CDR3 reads CAWSVRFGREKLFF. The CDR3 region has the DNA TGTGCCTGGAGTGTACGGTTTGGGAGAGAAAAACTGTTTTTT.

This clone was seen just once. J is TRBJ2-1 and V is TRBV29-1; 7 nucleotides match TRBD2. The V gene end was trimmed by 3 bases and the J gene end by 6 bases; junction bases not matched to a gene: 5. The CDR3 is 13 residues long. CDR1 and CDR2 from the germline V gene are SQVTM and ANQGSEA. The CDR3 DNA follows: TGCAGCGTTGACCGACTAGCTGGCAATGAGCAGTTCTTC. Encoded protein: CSVDRLAGNEQFF.

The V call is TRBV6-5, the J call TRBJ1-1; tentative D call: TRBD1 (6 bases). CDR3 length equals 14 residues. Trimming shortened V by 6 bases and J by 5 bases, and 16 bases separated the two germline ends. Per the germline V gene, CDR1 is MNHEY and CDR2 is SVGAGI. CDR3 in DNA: TGTGCCAGCAGGAGAGGGGGGGCAGGGACTGAAGCTTTCTTT. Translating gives CASRRGGAGTEAFF.

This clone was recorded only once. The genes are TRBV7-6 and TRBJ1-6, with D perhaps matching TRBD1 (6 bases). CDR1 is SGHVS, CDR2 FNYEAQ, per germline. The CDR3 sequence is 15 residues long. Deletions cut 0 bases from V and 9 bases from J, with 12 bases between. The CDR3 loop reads CASSLAQRGISPLHF. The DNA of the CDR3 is TGTGCCAGCAGCTTAGCCCAGAGGGGGATTTCACCCCTCCACTTT.

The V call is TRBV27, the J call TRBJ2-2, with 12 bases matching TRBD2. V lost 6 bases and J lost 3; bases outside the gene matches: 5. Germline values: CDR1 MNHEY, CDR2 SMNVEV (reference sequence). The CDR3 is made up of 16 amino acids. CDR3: CASRASGRVDTGELFF. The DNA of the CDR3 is TGTGCCAGCAGGGCTAGCGGGAGGGTTGACACCGGGGAGCTGTTTTTT.

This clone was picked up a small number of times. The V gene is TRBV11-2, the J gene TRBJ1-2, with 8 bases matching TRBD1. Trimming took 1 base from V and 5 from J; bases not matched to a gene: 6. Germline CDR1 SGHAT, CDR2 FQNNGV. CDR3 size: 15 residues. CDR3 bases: TGTGCCAGCAGCTTAGGAGCAGGGGGCCGGTATGGCTACACCTTC. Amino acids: CASSLGAGGRYGYTF.

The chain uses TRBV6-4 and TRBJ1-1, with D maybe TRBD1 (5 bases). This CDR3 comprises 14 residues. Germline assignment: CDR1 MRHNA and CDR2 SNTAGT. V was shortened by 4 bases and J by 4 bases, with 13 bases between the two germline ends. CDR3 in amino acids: CASSGGRVGTEAFF. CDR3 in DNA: TGTGCCAGCAGTGGTGGCAGGGTGGGCACTGAAGCTTTCTTT.